These 22 T cell receptor beta chains were sequenced from one sample in a study of blood T cells in healthy people across ages. PCR was performed a second time for about 7 to 11 cycles using a sample-barcoded 5' primer and a J-beta primer mix. A single record per CDR3 protein comes from TCRdb applying MiXCR to the 5' RACE reads. This table has approximately 880,000 distinct CDR3 sequences, 40% to 60% appearing once. Sequencing input: blood. Receptors originate from a man in his thirties or forties in good health.

V is TRBV7-9 and J is TRBJ2-7; D might be TRBD1 or TRBD2, each matching 5 bases. The length of the CDR3 is 14 residues. Per the germline V gene, CDR1 is SEHNR and CDR2 is FQNEAQ (reference sequence). The germline V and J ends were trimmed by 6 bases and 5 bases, with 17 bases remaining between them. Here the CDR3 DNA reads TGTGCCAGCAGTTCCTCGGGGCGTACTCACGAGCAGTACTTC. Its translation: CASSSSGRTHEQYF.

This clonotype was counted only a few times. The V gene is TRBV18, the J gene TRBJ2-5, with a possible D match to TRBD2 (5 bases). Germline assignment: CDR1 KGHSH and CDR2 LQKENI. V shed 2 bases and J shed 5 bases, with 18 bases lying between them. The CDR3 length is 16 residues. The CDR3 nucleotides are TGTGCCAGCTCACCATTCCAAGGCGGGCAGCTTGAGACCCAGTACTTC. This codes for CASSPFQGGQLETQYF.

This clonotype was detected ten times or more. The V gene is TRBV12-3 or TRBV12-4, the J gene TRBJ2-3; either TRBD1 or TRBD2 may supply D (6 bases each). The CDR3 spans 14 residues. The germline V and J ends were trimmed by 4 bases and 2 bases, with 10 bases remaining between them. In DNA, the CDR3 is TGTGCCAGCAGTTCCGGGGGCCTCACAGATACGCAGTATTTT. This sequence encodes CASSSGGLTDTQYF.

This chain uses TRBV7-2 with TRBJ1-1, with TRBD1 matching over 11 bases. The J segment lost 7 bases and the V segment lost 6 bases, leaving 7 bases of the junction unmatched. Germline V gives CDR1 SGHTA, CDR2 FQGNSA. This CDR3 is 14 amino acids long. CDR3 loop: CASRAGQGAGEAFF. In DNA form, the CDR3 reads TGTGCCAGCAGGGCAGGACAGGGGGCTGGTGAAGCTTTCTTT.

The chain uses TRBV12-3 or TRBV12-4 and TRBJ2-1; D is uncertain. The J call could be wrong; TRBJ2-7 is a better fit for the DNA end. There are 13 residues in the CDR3. The CDR3 protein is CAMGKDGPNEQYF. In DNA form, the CDR3 reads TGTGCCATGGGAAAGGACGGCCCCAATGAGCAGTACTTC.

V is TRBV28 and J is TRBJ1-5; D is perhaps TRBD1 (5 bases). CDR1 and CDR2 from the germline V gene are MDHEN and SYDVKM. The V and J ends lost 3 bases and 4 bases respectively, with 16 bases between them. The length of the CDR3 is 16 residues. The CDR3 loop reads CASSLSRGDGNQPQHF. Written as DNA, the CDR3 is TGTGCCAGCAGTTTGTCAAGAGGGGATGGAAATCAGCCCCAGCATTTT.

V is TRBV3-1 and J is TRBJ2-2, with D hard to call. Deletions cut 0 bases from V and 9 bases from J, with 11 bases between. The CDR3 runs to 14 residues. The V gene's germline CDR1 is LGHDT and CDR2 YNNKEL (reference sequence). CDR3 sequence reads: CASSQEEPLRELFF. The DNA of the CDR3 is TGTGCCAGCAGCCAAGAAGAACCGCTGAGGGAGCTGTTTTTT. Full variable domain (remainder filled in from reference TRBV3-1 and TRBJ2-2): DTAVSQTPKYLVTQMGNDKSIKCEQNLGHDTMYWYKQDSKKFLKIMFSYNNKELIINETVPNRFSPKSPDKAHLNLHINSLELGDSAVYFCASSQEEPLRELFFGEGSRLTVL.

The chain uses TRBV12-3 or TRBV12-4 and TRBJ2-3; TRBD2 might be the D (6 bases). The CDR3 covers 15 residues. The V end lost 6 bases, the J end lost 4 bases, and 17 bases lay between the germline ends. The DNA for the CDR3 is TGTGCCAGCAGAGGAGGGAGTGGGTTTGCAGATACGCAGTATTTT. Encoded protein: CASRGGSGFADTQYF.

This clonotype was observed a single time. Germline is not matched at one junction end, which may reflect a read error. The chain is built from TRBV20-1 and TRBJ2-2; TRBD1 or TRBD2 may be the D gene (7 bases each). The CDR3 has 14 residues. In germline, CDR1 is DFQATT, CDR2 SNEGSKA (reference sequence). This CDR3 is CSAGRQGESGELFF. The CDR3 DNA reads TGCAGTGCTGGGAGGCAGGGGGAGAGCGGGGAGTTGTTTTTT.

The chain couples TRBV4-3 to TRBJ1-1; D gene uncertain. V dropped 4 bases and J dropped 1 base, with 10 bases sitting between them. Germline-derived CDR1 and CDR2 are LGHNA and YSLEER. CDR3 length: 14 residues. The CDR3 sequence is CASSPWSGNTEAFF. The CDR3 region has the DNA TGCGCCAGCAGCCCTTGGAGCGGGAACACTGAAGCTTTCTTT.

The chain uses TRBV6-2 or TRBV6-3 and TRBJ1-2; tentative D call: TRBD1 (6 bases). The germline gives CDR1 MNHEY, CDR2 SVGEGT. The V end was cut by 8 bases, the J end by 4 bases, with 17 bases between. This CDR3 contains 14 residues. CDR3 in amino acids: CASVWGGSAYGYTF. CDR3 nucleotide sequence: TGTGCCAGCGTCTGGGGGGGCTCCGCCTATGGCTACACCTTC.

This chain uses TRBV7-8 with TRBJ2-5; no clear D gene. V shed 8 bases and J shed 0 bases, with 10 bases lying between them. The CDR3 consists of 13 residues. Looked up from germline, CDR1 is SGHVS and CDR2 is FQNEAQ. The CDR3, as DNA: TGTGCCAGCGGGCCGTGGGACCAAGAGACCCAGTACTTC. This encodes CASGPWDQETQYF.

The rearrangement joins TRBV9 to TRBJ2-6, with D possibly being TRBD1 or TRBD2 (5 bases each). Germline V gene data show CDR1 as SGDLS and CDR2 as YYNGEE. V lost 0 bases and J 2 bases, leaving 9 bases between the germline ends. The CDR3 has 16 amino acids. The CDR3: CASSVAGTAGANVLTF. Written as DNA, the CDR3 is TGTGCCAGCAGCGTAGCCGGGACCGCTGGGGCCAACGTCCTGACTTTC.

The chain links TRBV30 to TRBJ2-1, with D possibly matching TRBD2 (7 bases). The germline gives CDR1 GTSNPN, CDR2 SVGIG (reference sequence). This CDR3 is 16 amino acids long. V was cut by 0 bases and J by 7 bases, with 19 bases left in between. The CDR3 sequence: CAWSVRGAFPPNEQFF. The CDR3 DNA reads TGTGCCTGGAGTGTACGGGGGGCGTTTCCACCTAATGAGCAGTTCTTC.

This chain uses TRBV3-1 with TRBJ2-6; unclear D gene. This CDR3 spans 15 amino acids. The germline V gene encodes CDR1 LGHDT and CDR2 YNNKEL (reference sequence). Trimming pared 3 bases from V and 3 bases from J, leaving 9 bases between. CDR3 DNA sequence: TGTGCCAGCAGCCAGACACCGGGTGGGGCCAACGTCCTGACTTTC. Translated, it gives CASSQTPGGANVLTF.

This clonotype appeared many times. J is TRBJ2-1 and V is TRBV6-5, with 11 bases lining up with TRBD1. In germline, CDR1 is MNHEY, CDR2 SVGAGI. The CDR3 loop spans 13 amino acids. With V trimmed by 7 bases and J by 12 bases, 8 bases remained unmatched. Written as DNA, the CDR3 is TGTGCCAGCAAGGGACAGGGGGTATATAGGCAGTTCTTC. This translates into CASKGQGVYRQFF.

This chain joins TRBV13 and TRBJ1-1; 8 bases match TRBD1. Per germline, CDR1 PRHDT and CDR2 FYEKMQ (reference sequence). This CDR3 region has 16 residues. Losses at the gene ends were 5 bases for V and 0 bases for J; bases not matched to a gene: 8. For the CDR3, the DNA is TGTGCCAGCAGCCTTCGGACAGGGTCGATGAACACTGAAGCTTTCTTT. As protein: CASSLRTGSMNTEAFF.

The chain couples TRBV5-5 to TRBJ2-7; tentatively, D is TRBD1 or TRBD2 (6 bases each). The germline gives CDR1 SGHKS, CDR2 YYEKEE (reference sequence). Trimming stripped 5 bases from V and 1 base from J, with 16 bases between. The CDR3 contains 15 residues. This CDR3 is CASSSQGLVSYEQYF. The DNA for the CDR3 is TGTGCCAGCAGTTCACAGGGACTCGTTTCCTACGAGCAGTACTTC.

This clonotype was seen more than once but under ten times. This chain joins TRBV12-3 or TRBV12-4 and TRBJ2-7; 9 positions match TRBD1. The J segment lost 3 bases and the V segment lost 6 bases, leaving 6 bases of the junction unmatched. The CDR3 is 14 residues long. The CDR3 sequence is CASSAWDRDYEQYF. The CDR3 DNA reads as TGTGCCAGCAGCGCCTGGGACAGGGACTACGAGCAGTACTTC.

The table lists this clonotype with a few counts. The chain couples TRBV12-3 or TRBV12-4 to TRBJ1-2; no clear D gene. The CDR3 spans 13 residues. V was pared by 6 bases and J by 4 bases, with 12 bases between. In DNA, the CDR3 is TGTGCCAGCAGCCCTGCCTGGCGCTATGGCTACACCTTC. It encodes CASSPAWRYGYTF.

This rearrangement joins TRBV2 to TRBJ2-6, with D unresolved. In germline, CDR1 is SNHLY, CDR2 FYNNEI. The V and J ends lost 7 bases and 4 bases respectively, with 11 bases between them. The CDR3 consists of 14 residues. The CDR3 protein is CASNSHLGANVLTF. The CDR3 nucleotides read TGTGCCAGCAACTCCCACCTCGGGGCCAACGTCCTGACTTTC.

The V and J genes are TRBV9 and TRBJ2-3; D call uncertain. CDR1 is SGDLS, CDR2 YYNGEE, per germline. Trimming took off 6 bases at V and 0 bases at J, with 11 bases between the two ends. The CDR3 runs 14 residues. CDR3 loop: CASTSAESTDTQYF. The CDR3, as DNA: TGTGCCAGCACTTCGGCGGAGAGCACAGATACGCAGTATTTT. Complete variable domain (other parts from reference TRBV9 and TRBJ2-3): DSGVTQTPKHLITATGQRVTLRCSPRSGDLSVYWYQQSLDQGLQFLIQYYNGEERAKGNILERFSAQQFPDLHSELNLSSLELGDSALYFCASTSAESTDTQYFGPGTRLTVL.